The 9 T cell receptor beta chains listed next were all sequenced from one sample in a study of T cells expressing NK-cell markers. TCRdb re-called the 5' RACE reads; one entry per CDR3 protein, DNA not given. The sample features 350,000 to 400,000 distinct CDR3 sequences, with approximately 12% in its top ten. Sequenced: blood T cells: a sorted CD56 or NKG2C T cell subset, CD4+ or CD8+ T cells, or bulk PBMC T cells (not recorded which). The receptors here all came from a woman aged 50 to 65 in good health.

The chain has TRBV13 and TRBJ2-1; there is no DNA to check the TCRdb D call of TRBD1. This CDR3 comprises 15 residues. Germline-derived CDR1 and CDR2 are PRHDT and FYEKMQ (reference sequence). CDR3 sequence reads: CASSLSRVGFNEQFF.

The chain uses TRBV6-2 or TRBV6-3 and TRBJ2-5. The germline V gene encodes CDR1 MNHEY and CDR2 SVGEGT. The CDR3 length is 13 residues. CDR3: CASSSDLRETQYF.

V gene TRBV2 combines with J gene TRBJ2-3; TCRdb selects TRBD1, and the lack of DNA leaves this call unchecked. In germline, CDR1 is SNHLY, CDR2 FYNNEI. The CDR3 is 15 amino acids. CDR3 loop: CASSEVIPSTDTQYF.

The chain joins TRBV18 to TRBJ2-3; TCRdb's D gene call, TRBD1, goes unchecked for lack of DNA. Per the germline V gene, CDR1 is KGHSH and CDR2 is LQKENI. This CDR3 is 16 amino acids long. The CDR3 is CASSPLTGKVTDTQYF.

The chain joins TRBV30 to TRBJ1-2; TCRdb proposes TRBD1, but this gene call is untestable without DNA. Germline V gene data show CDR1 as GTSNPN and CDR2 as SVGIG (reference sequence). The CDR3 sequence is 13 residues long. CDR3 residues: CAWVEDRNYGYTF.

The rearrangement links TRBV20-1 to TRBJ1-2; the D call from TCRdb, TRBD1, cannot be confirmed without DNA. This CDR3 is 12 amino acids long. Germline V CDR1 and CDR2: DFQATT, SNEGSKA (reference sequence). The chain's CDR3 is CSASRPLWGYTF.

J is TRBJ2-3 and V is TRBV12-3 or TRBV12-4; TCRdb lists TRBD2, though no DNA is available to test this call. This CDR3 is 21 amino acids long. The CDR3: CASSFASTSGRPPPQWDTQYF.

The gene calls are TRBV10-3 and TRBJ2-2; TCRdb selects TRBD2, and the lack of DNA leaves this call unchecked. This CDR3 region has 19 residues. Germline V gives CDR1 ENHRY, CDR2 SYGVKD. CDR3: CAISESAADLAVNTGELFF.

The V call is TRBV20-1, the J call TRBJ2-4; the D call from TCRdb, TRBD1, cannot be confirmed without DNA. Germline CDR1 reads DFQATT; CDR2 reads SNEGSKA (reference sequence). The CDR3 extends over 12 amino acids. The CDR3 region is CSARGGRDIQYF.